This T cell receptor beta chain was obtained from a study of T cells in Graves' hyperthyroidism and ophthalmopathy (dated by TCRdb to the late 2010s). Concerning the study at large: Peripheral blood was sampled at the time of initial diagnosis, prior to any treatment. To identify TCR V-J signatures that set the groups apart, the researchers used a discovery cohort of about a hundred patients, made up of 40 to 45 with Graves' ophthalmopathy and some 55 with stable Graves' hyperthyroidism. Prospective prediction of ophthalmopathy was tested in an independent validation cohort consisting of 18 to 20 hyperthyroidism patients and some 17 patients who later progressed to ophthalmopathy. The approximately 100 discovery patients were randomly divided into training and test sets at a 7:3 ratio. The study also compared thyroid tissue and blood T-cell repertoires from about six Graves' hyperthyroidism patients. After sampling, hyperthyroidism patients received methimazole starting at 30 mg daily, and ophthalmopathy patients received high-dose intravenous methylprednisolone. The paper reports TCR Vbeta CDR3 sequencing of some 140 peripheral blood samples: some 41 ophthalmopathy, 75 to 80 hyperthyroidism and some 17 progressor patients. What the authors observed across the whole study: Sample size was not statistically predetermined, and blinding of investigators to group allocation was not performed. In validation, the model predicted progression to ophthalmopathy a median of approximately 6.6 months before onset, with approximately 71% sensitivity and 72.22% specificity. A model built on a 13 V-J signature distinguished ophthalmopathy from stable hyperthyroidism, reaching 85% to 90% sensitivity and approximately 81% specificity in cross-validation and 80%/75% in testing. Most expanded thyroid clonotypes (frequency above 0.001) were also detected in blood, a finding suggesting that blood repertoires may reflect thyroid immune responses.

Many counts were recorded for this clonotype. Its target antigen remains unknown. Base-call qualities are not available, and no considerably larger clone is one nucleotide away. Stable Graves' hyperthyroidism was defined as the absence of progression to ophthalmopathy over 18 months of follow-up. Hyperthyroidism patients were newly diagnosed, had a disease duration of under 2 months, and were aged 18 to 65 years. Exclusion was applied to patients with uncontrolled infections, other autoimmune diseases, pregnancy or lactation. Diagnoses relied on clinical symptoms, serum thyroxine and TRAb, thyroid ultrasound and orbital computed tomography. PBMCs were isolated from approximately 10 ml of fresh peripheral blood by Ficoll-Paque density gradient centrifugation. Trizol reagent was used to extract total RNA, and RNA quality was then checked on an Agilent 2100 Bioanalyzer. V lost 6 bases and J lost 0 bases; the stretch between them is 14 bases long. CDR3 length: 14 amino acids, cysteine to phenylalanine. This entry keeps only the CDR3 DNA: 42 bases, framed from base 1. Taken from the germline V gene (reference sequence), the CDR1 and CDR2 loops are DFQATT and SNEGSKA.

Amplification of TCR beta CDR3 regions was carried out from RNA transcripts. The TCR CDR3 was subjected to a first round of RT-PCR using the HTBI primer set and the Qiagen OneStep RT-PCR kit. Libraries were constructed in a second round of multiplex PCR, after which size selection and purification were carried out. Libraries were sequenced paired-end with 100 bp reads on an Illumina HiSeq2000. Under the source paper's analysis protocol: Raw data were processed with SOAPnuke, discarding reads with adapters, uncalled bases, mean Phred below 15, or no exact constant-primer or identifier match. High-quality paired reads were merged with COPE v1.2.5, and unique nucleotide sequences were defined as clonotypes. MiTCR v1.1 was used to align the clonotypes against IMGT TRBV, TRBD and TRBJ reference segments. Only V-J combinations with frequency above 0.0001, covering 99% to 99.2% of repertoires, were analysed. The TCS score was defined as F50 (clonal expansion) divided by E x V (chaos), with BLOSUM62-based TCRdist calculated between CDR3 peptides within each V-J. Welch's t-statistics and random forest reduced just over 500 V-J features to roughly 13, which were used in a naive Bayes classifier (R e1071). TCRdb handled the public reads itself, with Q25 trimming in fastp and clone calling in MiXCR, and kept productive beta chains. Every entry covers one CDR3 protein and lists the most common genes and DNA from its rows. TCRdb assigned the V and J calls; the authors' analysis was not used. The sample has 360,000 or so distinct CDR3 sequences on record, about a fifth of them singletons. In total, the top ten clones hold roughly 3.5% of the sample.

The sequence is built from TRBV20-1 and TRBJ1-2; matching of 6 bases hints at TRBD1 as the D gene. The sequence was collected from a woman younger than 30 with Graves' hyperthyroidism. Material for sequencing was blood. The CDR3 region reads CSAQGLGPNYGYTF. The DNA is TGCAGTGCCCAGGGGCTAGGTCCTAACTATGGCTACACCTTC.